The next 23 T cell receptor beta chains were all read from a single sample in a study of control samples from healthy donors and cancer patients. Sequenced by immunoSEQ multiplex PCR; TCRdb stores in-frame clones only, minus some. The sample includes under 85,000 clones, 93% seen only once; the top ten take roughly 1.3%. Specimen: PBMCs. These receptors were obtained from a woman between 40 and 50 years old with lung cancer.

The chain carries TRBV6-1 and TRBJ1-5; no firm D call. The V gene lost 1 base and the J gene lost 0 bases, with 16 bases spanning the gap. Germline V gene data show CDR1 as MNHNS and CDR2 as SASEGT. The length of the CDR3 is 18 residues. In DNA form, the CDR3 reads TGTGCCAGCAGTGAAGAGTGGATTCGCATCAATAGCAATCAGCCCCAGCATTTT. As protein: CASSEEWIRINSNQPQHF.

The chain has TRBV2 and TRBJ2-7; D might be TRBD1 or TRBD2, each matching 5 bases. There are 12 residues in the CDR3. CDR1 and CDR2 (germline): SNHLY, FYNNEI. CDR3 in DNA: TGTGTCCTGAGGGGCCCTACCTACGAGCAGTACTTC. This encodes CVLRGPTYEQYF.

This clone was detected only once. V gene TRBV27 combines with J gene TRBJ2-3, with D uncertain. Trimming stripped 2 bases from V and 2 bases from J, with 5 bases between. Per germline, CDR1 MNHEY and CDR2 SMNVEV (reference sequence). The CDR3 is 13 amino acids. CDR3 protein: CASSLIFTDTQYF. In nucleotides, the CDR3 is TGTGCCAGCAGTTTAATTTTCACAGATACGCAGTATTTT.

The chain has TRBV13 and TRBJ2-1; TRBD2 matches 13 bases. CDR1 and CDR2 from the germline V gene are PRHDT and FYEKMQ (reference sequence). Unmatched junction bases numbered 2, after V lost 4 bases and J lost 5 bases. The CDR3 is 15 amino acids. The CDR3 spells CASSSGLAGHNEQFF. The CDR3 DNA follows: TGTGCCAGCAGCTCGGGACTAGCGGGGCACAATGAGCAGTTCTTC.

The rearrangement links TRBV11-2 to TRBJ1-4; 7 bases are a match to TRBD1. J lost 7 bases, V lost 5 bases, and 7 bases had no gene match. CDR1 SGHAT and CDR2 FQNNGV come from the germline V gene. The CDR3 extends over 14 amino acids. The CDR3 coding sequence is TGTGCCAGCAGCCTGGGACAGTTCCCTGAAAAACTGTTTTTT. It encodes CASSLGQFPEKLFF.

The V and J genes are TRBV27 and TRBJ2-3; D gene unclear. With 0 bases removed from V and 14 bases from J, the gap between germline ends came to 15 bases. The germline CDR1 and CDR2 sequences are MNHEY and SMNVEV (reference sequence). The CDR3 extends over 13 amino acids. CDR3: CASSLSVRALGYF. The CDR3 coding sequence is TGTGCCAGCAGTTTATCGGTCCGAGCCCTGGGGTATTTT.

The chain uses TRBV11-2 and TRBJ1-1; D unclear. V lost 2 bases and J 5 bases, leaving 24 bases between the germline ends. The CDR3 is made up of 18 amino acids. In germline, CDR1 is SGHAT, CDR2 FQNNGV. Here the CDR3 reads CASSLFSMHIKEGTEAFF. The CDR3 DNA follows: TGTGCCAGCAGCTTATTCTCCATGCACATTAAGGAGGGTACTGAAGCTTTCTTT.

This clone occurred a few times. The chain joins TRBV7-2 to TRBJ2-2; TRBD2 agrees at 11 bases. This CDR3 contains 17 residues. Per germline, CDR1 SGHTA and CDR2 FQGNSA. V gave up 5 bases and J gave up 2 bases; unmatched junction bases: 7. Here the CDR3 DNA reads TGTGCCAGCAGCCGGATGACTAGCGGGACAAACACCGGGGAGCTGTTTTTT. It specifies CASSRMTSGTNTGELFF.

V is TRBV19 and J is TRBJ1-3; D remains ambiguous. The length of the CDR3 is 17 residues. Germline loops: CDR1 LNHDA, CDR2 SQIVND (reference sequence). V gave up 1 base and J gave up 2 bases, with 15 bases separating them. CDR3 loop: CASSIASPAVAGNTIYF. The CDR3 region has the DNA TGTGCCAGTAGTATAGCAAGCCCAGCGGTAGCTGGAAACACCATATATTTT.

The chain combines TRBV4-1 with TRBJ1-1; the D gene is possibly TRBD1 (6 bases). CDR3 length: 15 amino acids. Trimming shortened V by 4 bases and J by 9 bases, and 21 bases separated the two germline ends. From germline, CDR1 is MGHRA and CDR2 YSYEKL. The CDR3 spells CASSPHQDRRPKAFF. CDR3 nucleotide sequence: TGCGCCAGCAGCCCCCACCAAGACAGGCGCCCTAAAGCTTTCTTT.

This chain uses TRBV6-4 with TRBJ1-2; D ambiguous. The CDR3 has 16 amino acids. In germline, CDR1 is MRHNA, CDR2 SNTAGT. Trimming shortened V by 3 bases and J by 5 bases, and 19 bases separated the two germline ends. CDR3 nucleotides: TGTGCCAGCAGTGAAACGTACACAGCAAGAGGGTATGGCTACACCTTC. It codes for CASSETYTARGYGYTF.

In its sample, this clone was seen once. This chain links TRBV6-5 with TRBJ2-2; the D gene could be TRBD1 or TRBD2 (5 bases each). CDR3 size: 15 residues. With 4 bases removed from V and 0 bases from J, the gap between germline ends came to 9 bases. Germline CDR1 reads MNHEY; CDR2 reads SVGAGI. The CDR3 bases are TGTGCCAGCAGTTCCCGGGGACCGAACACCGGGGAGCTGTTTTTT. Amino acids: CASSSRGPNTGELFF.

This chain uses TRBV3-1 (or the pseudogene TRBV3-2) with TRBJ2-2; weak D call: TRBD2 (6 bases). There are 16 residues in the CDR3. Germline CDR1 and CDR2: LGHDT and YNNKEL (reference sequence). V lost 0 bases, J lost 3 bases, and 11 bases lay in between. For the CDR3, the DNA is TGTGCCAGCAGCCAAGATATAGCGGACTACACCGGGGAGCTGTTTTTT. This codes for CASSQDIADYTGELFF.

J is TRBJ1-2 and V is TRBV9; 11 nucleotides match TRBD1. Germline V lookup: CDR1 SGDLS, CDR2 YYNGEE. The CDR3 spans 15 residues. V lost 6 bases and J lost 2; bases outside the gene matches: 6. CDR3 coding DNA: TGTGCCAGCACCCCCCGGACAGGGGGCAACTATGGCTACACCTTC. It codes for CASTPRTGGNYGYTF.

V usage is TRBV2 and J usage is TRBJ2-3; weak D call: TRBD2 (5 bases). The CDR3 loop spans 14 amino acids. The V gene lost 6 bases and the J gene lost 6 bases, with 16 bases spanning the gap. CDR1 is SNHLY and CDR2 is FYNNEI in the germline V gene. This CDR3 is CASRKERDMDTQYF. In DNA, the CDR3 is TGTGCCAGCAGAAAAGAGAGGGATATGGATACGCAGTATTTT.

This chain connects TRBV6-1 to TRBJ2-7; D not certain. Germline loops: CDR1 MNHNS, CDR2 SASEGT. V shed 2 bases and J shed 2 bases, with 13 bases lying between them. The CDR3 length is 15 residues. This CDR3 reads CASSEYLDGPYEQYF. Written as DNA, the CDR3 is TGTGCCAGCAGTGAATACTTGGACGGCCCCTACGAGCAGTACTTC.

The chain couples TRBV5-1 to TRBJ1-5, with D possibly being TRBD1 (5 bases). Germline CDR1 is SGHRS and CDR2 is YFSETQ. The CDR3 extends over 14 amino acids. Trimming left V 2 bases short and J 5 bases short, with 11 bases between. In DNA, the CDR3 is TGCGCCAGCAGCTTTGACAGTCTCGATCAGCCCCAGCATTTT. It is translated as CASSFDSLDQPQHF.

The rearrangement joins TRBV6-4 to TRBJ2-2; the D gene is possibly TRBD1 (6 bases). The CDR3 spans 13 residues. V lost 6 bases and J lost 7, with 12 bases in between. CDR1 is MRHNA, CDR2 SNTAGT, per germline. CDR3 sequence: CASSSTGDGELFF. The CDR3 coding sequence is TGTGCCAGCAGCTCGACAGGAGACGGGGAGCTGTTTTTT.

The V and J genes are TRBV29-1 and TRBJ1-3; D remains ambiguous. The germline CDR1 and CDR2 sequences are SQVTM and ANQGSEA. The CDR3 consists of 12 residues. V lost 7 bases, J lost 4 bases, and 11 bases lay in between. CDR3 protein: CSGAGSGNTIYF. The CDR3, as DNA: TGCAGCGGAGCCGGGTCCGGAAACACCATATATTTT.

The CDR3 sequence: CSARGRDTEAFF. In DNA, the CDR3 is TGCAGCGCACGAGGTCGGGACACTGAAGCTTTCTTT. The chain carries TRBV29-1 and TRBJ1-1; D is ambiguous. V lost 7 bases, J lost 3 bases, and 12 bases lay in between. Germline values: CDR1 SQVTM, CDR2 ANQGSEA. The CDR3 is 12 amino acids. Full variable domain (rest looked up from reference TRBV29-1 and TRBJ1-1): SAVISQKPSRDICQRGTSLTIQCQVDSQVTMMFWYRQQPGQSLTLIATANQGSEATYESGFVIDKFPISRPNLTFSTLTVSNMSPEDSSIYLCSARGRDTEAFFGQGTRLTVV.

The genes are TRBV27 and TRBJ2-2; TRBD2 matches 7 bases. Germline V gives CDR1 MNHEY, CDR2 SMNVEV (reference sequence). Losses at the gene ends were 1 base for V and 2 bases for J; bases not matched to a gene: 4. The length of the CDR3 is 16 residues. Written as DNA, the CDR3 is TGTGCCAGCAGTTTATATGCGGGGGTCAACACCGGGGAGCTGTTTTTT. Residues: CASSLYAGVNTGELFF.

The chain combines TRBV6-1 with TRBJ2-7; D not certain. The V end lost 3 bases, the J end lost 4 bases, and 4 bases lay between the germline ends. Germline V gives CDR1 MNHNS, CDR2 SASEGT. This CDR3 contains 11 residues. The CDR3 is CASSDSYEQYF. The CDR3 DNA reads as TGTGCCAGCAGTGACAGTTACGAGCAGTACTTC.

In its sample, this clone was seen once. The J gene is TRBJ2-7, the V gene TRBV6-1; D gene ambiguous. The CDR3 length is 15 residues. Germline V gives CDR1 MNHNS, CDR2 SASEGT. V lost 1 base to trimming and J lost 0 bases, with 10 bases between them. CDR3 residues: CASSEGPMSSYEQYF. DNA for the CDR3: TGTGCCAGCAGTGAAGGCCCAATGAGCTCCTACGAGCAGTACTTC.